This TCR beta chain was found in a study of Graves' ophthalmopathy and Graves' hyperthyroidism. This clonotype was detected many times. Its specificity is not known. Stable hyperthyroidism meant no ophthalmopathy within 18 months of follow-up. 7.5 to 10 ml of fresh blood yielded the PBMCs by density gradient. CDR1 GTSNPN and CDR2 SVGIG come from the germline V gene (reference sequence). The V and J ends lost 3 bases and 9 bases respectively, with 12 bases between them. The CDR3 is made up of 11 amino acids. Study-wide findings and caveats: The majority of expanded thyroid clonotypes above 0.001 frequency also occurred in blood. The study's model predicted ophthalmopathy progression at about 71% sensitivity and about 72% specificity.

The study amplified TCR beta CDR3 regions using RNA transcripts. HTBI primers primed a first-round RT-PCR, and a second-round multiplex PCR followed. TCRdb re-called the multiplex PCR reads with MiXCR, one entry per CDR3 protein. The table includes hundreds of thousands of distinct CDR3 sequences, around 21% detected once. The sequencing input was peripheral blood. V and J are TRBV30 and TRBJ2-7, with D tentatively TRBD1 (5 bases). The source of this sequence is a woman aged 18-29 years with stable Graves' hyperthyroidism. CDR3 coding DNA: TGTGCCTGGAGGGACAAGGCCGTGCAGTACTTC. Amino acids: CAWRDKAVQYF.